This note documents a single TCR beta chain sequence. The record originates from a study of cytomegalovirus exposure and HLA in healthy donors. Study details: Earlier findings included some 100 million unique TCR beta sequences obtained from 150 million to 200 million T cells.

PCR amplification relied on 60 Vbeta primers (plus 13 Jbeta primers). Libraries were prepared by immunoSEQ multiplex PCR; TCRdb keeps only in-frame clonotypes and omits some of them. The table has around 150,000 clones, less than 90% seen once; the top ten hold more than 1.5%. The CDR3 is 14 amino acids. Trimming left V 3 bases short and J 3 bases short, with 13 bases between. In germline, CDR1 is SGHRS, CDR2 YFSETQ. The sequence was obtained from a man aged 40-49 years in good health and CMV-seronegative. The chain combines TRBV5-1 with TRBJ2-7; a possible D gene is TRBD2 (6 bases). Sequencing was performed on PBMCs. The CDR3 spells CASSSPGRIYEQYF. CDR3 nucleotides: TGCGCCAGCAGCTCCCCGGGGAGGATCTACGAGCAGTACTTC.